This T cell receptor beta chain stems from a study of T cell responses to AZD1222 COVID-19 vaccine. The data were produced by immunoSEQ multiplex PCR, yet TCRdb's version contains in-frame clones alone and is incomplete. The sample records under 150,000 clones, approximately 94% being singletons. The CDR3 runs to 15 residues. V shed 0 bases and J shed 4 bases, with 12 bases lying between them. Germline lookup yields CDR1 MNHEY and CDR2 SVGAGI. Study results and caveats: Only a handful of people who got AZD1222 tested seropositive at baseline. None of the repertoires were sampled until the peak T cell response had passed. Among spike-specific TCRs, nearly half reportedly target unmutated variant regions.

This clone showed up just once. Its antigen is unidentified. The chain links TRBV6-5 to TRBJ1-2; D gene uncertain. The receptor's source is an adult in good health. The sequences come from peripheral blood, collected on day 0 of AZD1222 vaccination. The CDR3 DNA reads as TGTGCCAGCAGTTACTCTGGGAGCGATCCCTATGGCTACACCTTC. Its protein product is CASSYSGSDPYGYTF.